This T cell receptor (beta chain) was identified in a study of tumor-infiltrating lymphocytes in primary liver carcinoma. From 500 ng of total RNA, TCR beta-specific cDNA was reverse-transcribed using a constant-region primer. Each TCR beta library was derived from three nested multiplex PCR rounds that employed slightly modified ARM-PCR. TRBV1-TRBV30 forward primers paired with a C-beta reverse primer were used in the first two PCR rounds, which ran roughly 9 cycles each. MiXCR was run by TCRdb on the multiplex PCR reads, yielding one entry per CDR3 protein. Of fewer than 350,000 distinct CDR3 sequences in the sample, 60% to 80% were seen once. Germline values: CDR1 SGHRS, CDR2 YFSETQ. The CDR3 has 13 residues. V shed 5 bases and J shed 2 bases, with 8 bases lying between them. Study-wide results and caveats: It was in tumors, not blood, that the top-250-clone fraction was significantly higher (p = 0.039).

The study extracted blood RNA from unsorted whole blood and also extracted germline DNA. Worth noting for this clonotype: Its antigen is unknown.

The receptor comes from a man aged 40-49 years with primary liver carcinoma and hepatitis B virus infection. The V call is TRBV5-1, the J call TRBJ2-1; a possible D gene is TRBD2 (5 bases). Input material: peripheral blood. The CDR3 DNA reads TGCGCCAGCAGTGGGAGAACCTACAATGAGCAGTTCTTC. It encodes CASSGRTYNEQFF.